This TCR beta chain was documented in a study of T cell repertoires in ileal Crohn's disease. Study-wide results and limits: All patients with clonality above 26.8% had endoscopic recurrence. Clonal expansions were more frequent in active smokers than non-smokers at surgery.

V dropped 1 base and J dropped 4; count of bases not matched to a gene: 4. Looked up from germline, CDR1 is LNHNV and CDR2 is YYDKDF (reference sequence). This CDR3 contains 15 residues. TCRdb's table, derived via immunoSEQ multiplex PCR, lists solely in-frame clones and lacks some. The sample consists of about 13,000 clones, 60% to 80% of them appearing once. Indicated time point: neoterminal ileum biopsy at postoperative endoscopy, about 6 months after surgery. Adults with ileal or ileocolonic Crohn's disease and an indication for resection were eligible. To note about this clone: Its specificity is not known.

This sequence joins TRBV15 and TRBJ1-3; 7 bases are shared with TRBD1. The receptor was derived from an adult with Crohn's disease. Sequencing was carried out using ileal tissue. The CDR3 DNA reads as TGTGCCACCAGCAGAGCGACAGGGTCCGGAAACACCATATATTTT. This sequence encodes CATSRATGSGNTIYF.